A selection of T cell receptor beta chains follows, all from one sample in a study of blood T cell repertoires in COVID-19. Assay used: immunoSEQ multiplex PCR; TCRdb lists only in-frame clones, some missing. The data show about 380,000 clones, approximately 90% seen once. What was sequenced was PBMCs or T cells enriched from blood (not recorded which). The receptors come from a woman aged 18-29 years who had recovered from COVID-19. CDR3s include the opening cysteine and the closing phenylalanine or tryptophan. Fields, in order: D gene, J gene, clone size, V gene, CDR3 protein, CDR3 DNA. D genes are given only for firm matches. The size field is filled for only some rows; it gives once, few, many or a size class.

d_call: NA; j_call: TRBJ1-5; clone_size: NA; v_call: TRBV19; cdr3_aa: CASSIGQSNQPQHF; cdr3_nt: TGTGCCAGTAGTATAGGGCAGAGCAATCAGCCCCAGCATTTT
d_call: NA; j_call: TRBJ2-1; clone_size: NA; v_call: TRBV30; cdr3_aa: CAWSTGGYNEQFF; cdr3_nt: TGTGCCTGGAGCACGGGCGGGTACAATGAGCAGTTCTTC
d_call: TRBD1; j_call: TRBJ2-7; clone_size: NA; v_call: TRBV6-5; cdr3_aa: CASSLGQRSYEQYF; cdr3_nt: TGTGCCAGCAGCCTGGGACAGCGATCCTACGAGCAGTACTTC
d_call: NA; j_call: TRBJ2-7; clone_size: NA; v_call: TRBV5-6; cdr3_aa: CASSLVGQEQYF; cdr3_nt: TGTGCCAGCAGCTTGGTAGGACAGGAGCAGTACTTC
d_call: NA; j_call: TRBJ2-7; clone_size: NA; v_call: TRBV27; cdr3_aa: CASSEGGYEQYF; cdr3_nt: TGTGCCAGCAGTGAGGGGGGGTACGAGCAGTACTTC
d_call: TRBD1; j_call: TRBJ2-7; clone_size: once; v_call: TRBV30; cdr3_aa: CAWNHERTGRAYEQYF; cdr3_nt: TGTGCCTGGAACCACGAGAGGACAGGAAGGGCCTACGAGCAGTACTTC
d_call: NA; j_call: TRBJ1-2; clone_size: NA; v_call: TRBV9; cdr3_aa: CASSVDTDYGYTF; cdr3_nt: TGTGCCAGCAGCGTAGATACAGACTATGGCTACACCTTC
d_call: TRBD1; j_call: TRBJ2-3; clone_size: NA; v_call: TRBV6-5; cdr3_aa: CASSYLRGSTDTQYF; cdr3_nt: TGTGCCAGCAGTTACCTCAGGGGGAGCACAGATACGCAGTATTTT
d_call: NA; j_call: TRBJ2-5; clone_size: NA; v_call: TRBV11-2; cdr3_aa: CASSLDWRGQETQYF; cdr3_nt: TGTGCCAGCAGCTTAGATTGGAGGGGCCAAGAGACCCAGTACTTC
d_call: NA; j_call: TRBJ1-1; clone_size: NA; v_call: TRBV5-4; cdr3_aa: CASTIGGGGKGGTEAFF; cdr3_nt: TGTGCCAGCACCATTGGCGGGGGCGGAAAAGGGGGCACTGAAGCTTTCTTT
d_call: NA; j_call: TRBJ1-2; clone_size: NA; v_call: TRBV5-1; cdr3_aa: CASSYDPGGYEDGYTF; cdr3_nt: TGCGCCAGCAGCTACGATCCGGGGGGGTATGAGGATGGCTACACCTTC
d_call: NA; j_call: TRBJ1-6; clone_size: NA; v_call: TRBV11-1; cdr3_aa: CASSSGPTEYNSPLHF; cdr3_nt: TGTGCCAGCAGCTCAGGCCCGACAGAGTATAATTCACCCCTCCACTTT
d_call: NA; j_call: TRBJ2-7; clone_size: NA; v_call: TRBV12-3/TRBV12-4; cdr3_aa: CASRLGGEQYF; cdr3_nt: TGTGCCAGCAGACTTGGAGGTGAGCAGTACTTC
d_call: TRBD1; j_call: TRBJ1-6; clone_size: NA; v_call: TRBV7-6; cdr3_aa: CASSSRTGNNSPLHF; cdr3_nt: TGTGCCAGCAGCTCGCGGACAGGGAACAATTCACCCCTCCACTTT
d_call: NA; j_call: TRBJ2-3; clone_size: NA; v_call: TRBV6-7; cdr3_aa: CASSYSPNSSTDTQYF; cdr3_nt: TGTGCCAGCAGTTACTCGCCGAACAGTAGCACAGATACGCAGTATTTT
d_call: TRBD1; j_call: TRBJ1-2; clone_size: NA; v_call: TRBV19; cdr3_aa: CASRDRDHGYTF; cdr3_nt: TGTGCCAGTCGGGACAGGGATCATGGCTACACCTTC
d_call: TRBD1; j_call: TRBJ2-6; clone_size: NA; v_call: TRBV29-1; cdr3_aa: CSVEPQTGSGANVLTF; cdr3_nt: TGCAGCGTTGAACCCCAGACAGGGTCTGGGGCCAACGTCCTGACTTTC
d_call: NA; j_call: TRBJ1-1; clone_size: NA; v_call: TRBV5-1; cdr3_aa: CASSGAGVTEAFF; cdr3_nt: TGCGCCAGCAGTGGGGCAGGGGTCACTGAAGCTTTCTTT
d_call: TRBD1; j_call: TRBJ2-6; clone_size: NA; v_call: TRBV6-6; cdr3_aa: CASSPRGQGHFSGANVLTF; cdr3_nt: TGTGCCAGCAGTCCCAGGGGACAGGGGCACTTCTCTGGGGCCAACGTCCTGACTTTC
d_call: NA; j_call: TRBJ1-5; clone_size: NA; v_call: TRBV28; cdr3_aa: CASSFDKRGNQPQHF; cdr3_nt: TGTGCCAGCAGTTTCGATAAACGGGGCAATCAGCCCCAGCATTTT
d_call: NA; j_call: TRBJ1-2; clone_size: NA; v_call: TRBV16; cdr3_aa: CASSQFEVLNGYTF; cdr3_nt: TGTGCCAGCAGCCAATTTGAGGTTTTGAATGGCTACACCTTC
d_call: TRBD1; j_call: TRBJ2-2; clone_size: few; v_call: TRBV9; cdr3_aa: CASSVGGTGYTGELFF; cdr3_nt: TGTGCCAGCAGCGTAGGAGGGACAGGGTACACCGGGGAGCTGTTTTTT
d_call: NA; j_call: TRBJ1-2; clone_size: NA; v_call: TRBV6-5; cdr3_aa: CASSYEGEDGYTF; cdr3_nt: TGTGCCAGCAGTTACGAAGGGGAGGATGGCTACACCTTC
d_call: NA; j_call: TRBJ1-1; clone_size: NA; v_call: TRBV29-1; cdr3_aa: CSVLGGLGTEAFF; cdr3_nt: TGCAGCGTTCTGGGGGGGTTGGGCACTGAAGCTTTCTTT
d_call: NA; j_call: TRBJ2-2; clone_size: NA; v_call: TRBV2; cdr3_aa: CASTKMNTGELFF; cdr3_nt: TGTGCCAGCACTAAGATGAACACCGGGGAGCTGTTTTTT
d_call: NA; j_call: TRBJ2-2; clone_size: NA; v_call: TRBV7-8; cdr3_aa: CASSLGVKTGELFF; cdr3_nt: TGTGCCAGCAGCTTAGGAGTGAAGACCGGGGAGCTGTTTTTT
d_call: NA; j_call: TRBJ2-3; clone_size: NA; v_call: TRBV18; cdr3_aa: CASSRGSDTQYF; cdr3_nt: TGTGCCAGCTCACGGGGCTCCGATACGCAGTATTTT
d_call: TRBD2; j_call: TRBJ2-1; clone_size: few; v_call: TRBV2; cdr3_aa: CASREGAGAYNEQFF; cdr3_nt: TGTGCCAGCAGGGAGGGCGCGGGGGCCTACAATGAGCAGTTCTTC
d_call: NA; j_call: TRBJ1-2; clone_size: NA; v_call: TRBV10-1; cdr3_aa: CASSEHSTGPYGYTF; cdr3_nt: TGCGCCAGCAGTGAACATAGCACAGGGCCGTATGGCTACACCTTC
d_call: NA; j_call: TRBJ1-6; clone_size: NA; v_call: TRBV7-9; cdr3_aa: CASSLDGGYNSPLHF; cdr3_nt: TGTGCCAGCAGCTTAGACGGCGGGTATAATTCACCCCTCCACTTT
d_call: TRBD1; j_call: TRBJ1-4; clone_size: NA; v_call: TRBV5-8; cdr3_aa: CASSHLRDSHLGEKLFF; cdr3_nt: TGTGCCAGCAGCCACCTCCGGGACAGCCACTTAGGTGAAAAACTGTTTTTT
d_call: TRBD1; j_call: TRBJ1-2; clone_size: NA; v_call: TRBV6-1; cdr3_aa: CASSEWQTGAAYGYTF; cdr3_nt: TGTGCCAGCAGTGAATGGCAGACAGGGGCTGCCTATGGCTACACCTTC
d_call: TRBD1; j_call: TRBJ1-2; clone_size: NA; v_call: TRBV6-1; cdr3_aa: CASSEHGQVTYGYTF; cdr3_nt: TGTGCCAGCAGTGAACACGGACAGGTCACCTATGGCTACACCTTC
d_call: NA; j_call: TRBJ2-5; clone_size: NA; v_call: TRBV11-3; cdr3_aa: CASSFSGGKETQYF; cdr3_nt: TGTGCCAGCAGCTTTTCAGGCGGGAAAGAGACCCAGTACTTC
d_call: NA; j_call: TRBJ1-6; clone_size: once; v_call: TRBV21-1; cdr3_aa: CASFGQPNNSPLHF; cdr3_nt: TGTGCCAGCTTCGGACAGCCTAATAATTCACCCCTCCACTTT
d_call: TRBD2; j_call: TRBJ2-1; clone_size: NA; v_call: TRBV7-3; cdr3_aa: CASSLIAGAYNEQFF; cdr3_nt: TGTGCCAGCAGCTTGATAGCGGGGGCCTACAATGAGCAGTTCTTC
d_call: TRBD1; j_call: TRBJ1-4; clone_size: NA; v_call: TRBV11-2; cdr3_aa: CASRRTGRGEKLFF; cdr3_nt: TGTGCCAGCAGAAGGACAGGGAGGGGTGAAAAACTGTTTTTT
d_call: TRBD1; j_call: TRBJ1-2; clone_size: once; v_call: TRBV28; cdr3_aa: CASLEAGQRRGYTF; cdr3_nt: TGTGCCAGCCTGGAGGCGGGACAGAGGCGTGGCTACACCTTC
d_call: NA; j_call: TRBJ1-1; clone_size: NA; v_call: TRBV10-1; cdr3_aa: CASSESSGAEAFF; cdr3_nt: TGCGCCAGCAGTGAGTCGTCAGGGGCTGAAGCTTTCTTT
d_call: TRBD2; j_call: TRBJ2-1; clone_size: few; v_call: TRBV7-9; cdr3_aa: CASSSERGDEQFF; cdr3_nt: TGTGCCAGCAGCTCTGAGCGGGGGGACGAGCAGTTCTTC
d_call: TRBD1; j_call: TRBJ1-1; clone_size: NA; v_call: TRBV5-5; cdr3_aa: CASSLPRQGTMNTEAFF; cdr3_nt: TGTGCCAGCAGCTTACCCCGACAGGGTACGATGAACACTGAAGCTTTCTTT
d_call: NA; j_call: TRBJ1-3; clone_size: few; v_call: TRBV7-2; cdr3_aa: CASSFEEGNTIYF; cdr3_nt: TGTGCCAGCAGCTTCGAAGAGGGAAACACCATATATTTT
d_call: NA; j_call: TRBJ2-7; clone_size: NA; v_call: TRBV7-2; cdr3_aa: CASSLLTGIYEQYF; cdr3_nt: TGTGCCAGCAGCTTGCTAACAGGGATCTACGAGCAGTACTTC
d_call: NA; j_call: TRBJ1-2; clone_size: NA; v_call: TRBV21-1; cdr3_aa: CASSKTRTGGGYGYTF; cdr3_nt: TGTGCCAGCAGCAAAACTAGGACAGGGGGCGGGTATGGCTACACCTTC
d_call: NA; j_call: TRBJ1-1; clone_size: once; v_call: TRBV19; cdr3_aa: CASNGAEGRSTEAFF; cdr3_nt: TGTGCCAGTAATGGGGCTGAGGGGAGGAGTACTGAAGCTTTCTTT
d_call: NA; j_call: TRBJ2-7; clone_size: NA; v_call: TRBV30; cdr3_aa: CAWSVQENYEQYF; cdr3_nt: TGTGCCTGGAGTGTACAGGAAAACTACGAGCAGTACTTC
d_call: NA; j_call: TRBJ2-1; clone_size: NA; v_call: TRBV4-1; cdr3_aa: CASSQGAGSEQFF; cdr3_nt: TGCGCCAGCAGCCAGGGCGCGGGGAGTGAGCAGTTCTTC
d_call: TRBD1; j_call: TRBJ1-5; clone_size: few; v_call: TRBV4-2; cdr3_aa: CASSQGTGYSNQPQHF; cdr3_nt: TGTGCCAGCAGCCAAGGGACAGGGTATAGCAATCAGCCCCAGCATTTT
d_call: NA; j_call: TRBJ2-2; clone_size: NA; v_call: TRBV5-1; cdr3_aa: CASSLPRQNTGELFF; cdr3_nt: TGCGCCAGCAGCTTGCCCAGGCAGAACACCGGGGAGCTGTTTTTT
d_call: TRBD1; j_call: TRBJ1-5; clone_size: NA; v_call: TRBV12-3/TRBV12-4; cdr3_aa: CASSSTGNQPQHF; cdr3_nt: TGTGCCAGCAGTTCGACAGGGAATCAGCCCCAGCATTTT
d_call: NA; j_call: TRBJ1-6; clone_size: NA; v_call: TRBV4-3; cdr3_aa: CASSQDRMAPSPLHF; cdr3_nt: TGCGCCAGCAGCCAAGATCGAATGGCCCCATCACCCCTCCACTTT
d_call: NA; j_call: TRBJ2-7; clone_size: NA; v_call: TRBV7-2; cdr3_aa: CASRPDRPYEQYF; cdr3_nt: TGTGCCAGCAGACCGGACAGACCCTACGAGCAGTACTTC
d_call: TRBD1; j_call: TRBJ2-5; clone_size: once; v_call: TRBV10-1; cdr3_aa: CASTGDRVLALGLASRWETQYF; cdr3_nt: TGCGCCAGCACTGGGGACAGGGTCCTCGCCCTAGGTCTCGCGTCCAGGTGGGAGACCCAGTACTTC
d_call: TRBD2; j_call: TRBJ2-3; clone_size: NA; v_call: TRBV5-4; cdr3_aa: CASSQKKRGGTDTQYF; cdr3_nt: TGTGCCAGCAGTCAAAAAAAGCGGGGGGGCACAGATACGCAGTATTTT
d_call: NA; j_call: TRBJ2-5; clone_size: NA; v_call: TRBV10-3; cdr3_aa: CAIRTGDRETQYF; cdr3_nt: TGTGCCATCAGGACGGGGGACCGGGAGACCCAGTACTTC
d_call: NA; j_call: TRBJ1-2; clone_size: NA; v_call: TRBV10-3; cdr3_aa: CAISEGSYGYTF; cdr3_nt: TGTGCCATCAGTGAGGGCAGCTATGGCTACACCTTC
d_call: NA; j_call: TRBJ1-4; clone_size: NA; v_call: TRBV5-6; cdr3_aa: CASSFWGVREKLFF; cdr3_nt: TGTGCCAGCAGCTTTTGGGGAGTTCGAGAAAAACTGTTTTTT
d_call: NA; j_call: TRBJ1-1; clone_size: NA; v_call: TRBV5-1; cdr3_aa: CASRSTGNTEAFF; cdr3_nt: TGCGCCAGCCGGAGTACAGGGAACACTGAAGCTTTCTTT